The next 19 T cell receptor beta chains were all read from a single sample in a study of cytomegalovirus exposure and HLA in healthy donors. PCR involved 60 Vbeta and 13 Jbeta primers. This table comes from immunoSEQ multiplex PCR, and its TCRdb copy is limited to in-frame clones, with some not included. This sample yields approximately 160,000 clones, of which approximately 84% are seen a single time; around 7% belongs to the top ten. Sequences were obtained from PBMCs. These TCRs come from a woman aged 40 to 49 in good health and CMV-seropositive.

This clone was observed a handful of times. V and J are TRBV30 and TRBJ1-6, with D perhaps matching TRBD1 (6 bases). There are 14 residues in the CDR3. CDR1 GTSNPN and CDR2 SVGIG come from the germline V gene (reference sequence). Trimming removed 3 bases at V and 9 bases at J, with 15 bases between. CDR3 region: CAWRRSGESSPLHF. The CDR3, as DNA: TGTGCCTGGAGAAGGTCAGGGGAATCTTCACCCCTCCACTTT.

V usage is TRBV11-1 and J usage is TRBJ1-1, with D perhaps matching TRBD1 (5 bases). The length of the CDR3 is 15 residues. V lost 4 bases and J 0 bases, leaving 12 bases between the germline ends. The germline CDR1 and CDR2 sequences are SGHAT and FQDESV (reference sequence). The CDR3 DNA reads TGTGCCAGCAGCTCGCAGGGCACCCTGAACACTGAAGCTTTCTTT. The encoded protein is CASSSQGTLNTEAFF.

This clone was picked up one time. This chain joins TRBV5-4 and TRBJ1-4; no reliable D call. The CDR3 length is 14 residues. Germline CDR1 and CDR2: SGHNT and YYREEE (reference sequence). Trimming left V 4 bases short and J 12 bases short, with 19 bases between. CDR3 nucleotides: TGTGCCAGCAGCCCAGACCGCCTCATCGGGGAACTGTTTTTT. This sequence encodes CASSPDRLIGELFF.

V is TRBV27 and J is TRBJ2-1; 8 nucleotides match TRBD2. The CDR3 runs to 18 residues. Germline lookup yields CDR1 MNHEY and CDR2 SMNVEV (reference sequence). J lost 3 bases, V lost 5 bases, and 15 bases had no gene match. The CDR3 protein is CASSPAGAGAQIYNEQFF. CDR3 bases: TGTGCCAGCAGTCCGGCGGGAGCGGGGGCCCAGATCTACAATGAGCAGTTCTTC.

This chain uses TRBV7-2 with TRBJ2-1, with 10 bases identical to TRBD1. Germline V gene sequence: CDR1 SGHTA, CDR2 FQGNSA. The junction had 14 bases not matched to a gene; V was cut back by 5 bases and J by 10 bases. The CDR3 runs 16 residues. CDR3 protein: CASSPQDRGVRGEQFF. The CDR3 DNA follows: TGTGCCAGCAGCCCCCAGGACAGGGGGGTCCGGGGAGAGCAGTTCTTC.

V and J are TRBV15 and TRBJ1-1, with D possibly TRBD1 on 5 matching bases. CDR3 size: 18 residues. The V gene lost 0 bases and the J gene lost 0 bases, with 17 bases spanning the gap. CDR1 is LNHNV, CDR2 YYDKDF, per germline (reference sequence). CDR3 sequence reads: CATSRDFRAQFLNTEAFF. In nucleotides, the CDR3 is TGTGCCACCAGCAGAGATTTCAGGGCCCAATTCCTGAACACTGAAGCTTTCTTT.

The chain uses TRBV19 and TRBJ1-2; D uncertain. The CDR3 sequence is 16 residues long. V lost 3 bases and J 0 bases, leaving 14 bases between the germline ends. The germline V gene has CDR1 LNHDA and CDR2 SQIVND (reference sequence). The CDR3 DNA reads as TGTGCCAGTAGTATGGAGGCCCGTTCGCCTAACTATGGCTACACCTTC. This sequence encodes CASSMEARSPNYGYTF.

The chain uses TRBV2 and TRBJ1-2; no firm D call. The V end was cut by 4 bases, the J end by 4 bases, with 13 bases between. CDR3 length: 14 residues. Germline V gene sequence: CDR1 SNHLY, CDR2 FYNNEI. The CDR3 coding sequence is TGTGCCAGCAGTGCGCGAGGATTGAGCTATGGCTACACCTTC. Protein product: CASSARGLSYGYTF.

CDR3 loop: CASSLDGLAGGEQYF. The CDR3 DNA reads TGTGCCAGCAGCTTAGATGGTTTGGCGGGGGGCGAGCAGTACTTC. The chain joins TRBV11-2 to TRBJ2-7, with TRBD2 matching over 8 bases. The CDR3 has 15 amino acids. With 0 bases clipped from V and 6 bases from J, the junction kept 7 bases outside the gene matches. Germline V gene lookup returns CDR1 SGHAT and CDR2 FQNNGV.

The rearrangement joins TRBV10-3 to TRBJ1-2; weak D call: TRBD1 (6 bases). V was trimmed by 0 bases and J by 2 bases, leaving 16 bases between them. The CDR3 is 17 residues long. CDR1 ENHRY and CDR2 SYGVKD come from the germline V gene. In DNA, the CDR3 is TGTGCCATCAGTGAGTCGATAGGGGGGGGCGCGAACTATGGCTACACCTTC. It translates to CAISESIGGGANYGYTF.

The genes are TRBV10-3 and TRBJ2-3, with 7 bases that match TRBD2. Germline V lookup: CDR1 ENHRY, CDR2 SYGVKD. The CDR3 loop spans 12 amino acids. With 9 bases clipped from V and 5 bases from J, the junction kept 5 bases outside the gene matches. CDR3 sequence reads: CAMRASGDTQYF. The CDR3 bases are TGTGCCATGCGGGCTAGCGGAGATACGCAGTATTTT.

The rearrangement uses TRBV5-1 and TRBJ2-1; 10 nucleotides align to TRBD2. Germline CDR1 and CDR2: SGHRS and YFSETQ. V dropped 0 bases and J dropped 8; count of bases not matched to a gene: 5. The CDR3 length is 15 residues. The CDR3 is CASSLGTSGIDEQFF. DNA of the CDR3: TGCGCCAGCAGCTTGGGGACTAGCGGTATCGATGAGCAGTTCTTC.

The sample holds a few counts of this clone. The chain is built from TRBV28 and TRBJ1-2, with 8 bases aligning to TRBD1. The length of the CDR3 is 14 residues. The J segment lost 4 bases and the V segment lost 5 bases, leaving 6 bases of the junction unmatched. The V gene's germline CDR1 is MDHEN and CDR2 SYDVKM. The CDR3 sequence: CASSGQGPSYGYTF. Written as DNA, the CDR3 is TGTGCCAGCAGTGGACAGGGTCCTAGCTATGGCTACACCTTC.

This clone showed up just once. For the CDR3, the DNA is TGTGCCAGCAGTGGGGGACAGGGGAGGAACACTGAAGCTTTCTTT. It encodes CASSGGQGRNTEAFF. The V call is TRBV28, the J call TRBJ1-1; 10 bases agree with TRBD1. J was trimmed by 1 base and V by 5 bases; bases with no gene match: 4. CDR3 length equals 15 residues. The germline gives CDR1 MDHEN, CDR2 SYDVKM.

This chain joins TRBV7-7 and TRBJ1-2; 7 nucleotides match TRBD1. The length of the CDR3 is 16 residues. The germline V gene has CDR1 SSHAT and CDR2 FNYEAQ (reference sequence). Germline trimming cut 5 bases from V and 1 base from J; bases unmatched to any gene: 10. CDR3 protein: CASSPRQGVGNYGYTF. CDR3 nucleotides: TGTGCCAGCAGCCCGCGGCAGGGGGTAGGTAACTATGGCTACACCTTC.

This sequence joins TRBV28 and TRBJ1-5; TRBD1 might be the D (6 bases). The germline V gene has CDR1 MDHEN and CDR2 SYDVKM. V lost 5 bases and J lost 4, with 15 bases in between. The CDR3 is 15 residues long. Written as DNA, the CDR3 is TGTGCCAGCAGTGAAGCAGGGGATGAAAATCAGCCCCAGCATTTT. Its protein product is CASSEAGDENQPQHF.

The chain has TRBV7-2 and TRBJ1-2, with D tentatively TRBD1 (6 bases). The CDR3 is 13 amino acids. V was pared by 3 bases and J by 6 bases, with 11 bases between. The germline gives CDR1 SGHTA, CDR2 FQGNSA. The CDR3 DNA is TGTGCCAGCAGCTTCAGGACAGCGGATGGCTACACCTTC. As protein: CASSFRTADGYTF.

The rearrangement joins TRBV9 to TRBJ2-2; D might be TRBD1 (6 bases). Trimming removed 2 bases at V and 4 bases at J, with 9 bases between. The CDR3 totals 14 residues. The germline V gene has CDR1 SGDLS and CDR2 YYNGEE. CDR3 coding DNA: TGTGCCAGCAGCGTTTCACAGGGCACCGGGGAGCTGTTTTTT. Translation: CASSVSQGTGELFF.

The CDR3, as DNA: TGTGCCTGGGCCGGGATGGCTAACTATGGCTACACCTTC. Translation: CAWAGMANYGYTF. The gene calls are TRBV30 and TRBJ1-2; D gene unclear. With 5 bases removed from V and 0 bases from J, the gap between germline ends came to 10 bases. This CDR3 has 13 amino acids. Germline V gives CDR1 GTSNPN, CDR2 SVGIG (reference sequence).